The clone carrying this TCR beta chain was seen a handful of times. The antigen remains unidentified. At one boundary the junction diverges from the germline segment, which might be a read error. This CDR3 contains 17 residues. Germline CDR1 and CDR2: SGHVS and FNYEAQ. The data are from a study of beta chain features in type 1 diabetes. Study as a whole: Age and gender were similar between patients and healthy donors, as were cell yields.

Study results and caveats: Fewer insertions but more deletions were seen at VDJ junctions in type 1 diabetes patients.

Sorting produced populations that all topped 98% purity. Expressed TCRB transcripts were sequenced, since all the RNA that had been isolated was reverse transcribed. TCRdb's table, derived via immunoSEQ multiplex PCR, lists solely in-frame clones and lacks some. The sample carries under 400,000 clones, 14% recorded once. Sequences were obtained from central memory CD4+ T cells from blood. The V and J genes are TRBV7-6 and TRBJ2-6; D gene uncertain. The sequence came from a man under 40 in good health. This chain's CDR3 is CASSPRHGPSVANVLTF. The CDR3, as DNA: TGTGCCAGCAGCCCAAGACACGGACCCTCTGTGGCCAACGTCCTGACTTTC.